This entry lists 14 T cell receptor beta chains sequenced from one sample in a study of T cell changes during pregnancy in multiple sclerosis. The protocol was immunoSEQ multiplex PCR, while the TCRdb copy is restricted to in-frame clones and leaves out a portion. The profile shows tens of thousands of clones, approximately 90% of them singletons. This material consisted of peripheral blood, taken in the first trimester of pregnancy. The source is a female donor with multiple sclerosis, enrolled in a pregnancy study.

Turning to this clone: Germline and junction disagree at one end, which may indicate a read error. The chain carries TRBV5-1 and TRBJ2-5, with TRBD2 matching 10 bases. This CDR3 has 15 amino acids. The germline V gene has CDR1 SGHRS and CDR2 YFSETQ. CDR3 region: CASSLTSGIQGTQYF. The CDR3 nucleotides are TGCGCCAGCAGCTTGACTAGCGGGATACAAGGGACCCAGTACTTC.

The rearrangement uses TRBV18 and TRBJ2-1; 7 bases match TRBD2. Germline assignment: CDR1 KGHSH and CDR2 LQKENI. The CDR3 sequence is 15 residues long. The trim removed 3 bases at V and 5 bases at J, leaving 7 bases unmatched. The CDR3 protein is CASSPSGNSHNEQFF. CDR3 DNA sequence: TGTGCCAGCTCACCGAGCGGGAATTCCCACAATGAGCAGTTCTTC.

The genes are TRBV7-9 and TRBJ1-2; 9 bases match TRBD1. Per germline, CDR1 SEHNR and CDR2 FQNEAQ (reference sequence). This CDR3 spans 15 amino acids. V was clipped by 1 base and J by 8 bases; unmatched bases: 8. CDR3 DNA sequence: TGTGCCAGCAGCTTAGTGACAGGGGGTCCTCGCGGCTACACCTTC. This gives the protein CASSLVTGGPRGYTF. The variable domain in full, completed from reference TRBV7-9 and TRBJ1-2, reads DTGVSQNPRHKITKRGQNVTFRCDPISEHNRLYWYRQTLGQGPEFLTYFQNEAQLEKSRLLSDRFSAERPKGSFSTLEIQRTEQGDSAMYLCASSLVTGGPRGYTFGSGTRLTVV.

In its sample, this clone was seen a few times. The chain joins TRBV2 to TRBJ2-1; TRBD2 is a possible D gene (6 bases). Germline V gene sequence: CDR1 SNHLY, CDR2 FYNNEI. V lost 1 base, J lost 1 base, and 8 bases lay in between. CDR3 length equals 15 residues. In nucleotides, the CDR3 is TGTGCCAGCAGTGAAGAAGGGACTTCCTACAATGAGCAGTTCTTC. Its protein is CASSEEGTSYNEQFF.

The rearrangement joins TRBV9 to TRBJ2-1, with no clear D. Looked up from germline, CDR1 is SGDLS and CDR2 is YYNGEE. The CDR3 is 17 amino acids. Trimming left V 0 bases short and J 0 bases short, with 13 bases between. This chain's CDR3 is CASSVDPSLSSYNEQFF. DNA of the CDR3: TGTGCCAGCAGCGTAGATCCTTCCCTGAGCTCCTACAATGAGCAGTTCTTC.

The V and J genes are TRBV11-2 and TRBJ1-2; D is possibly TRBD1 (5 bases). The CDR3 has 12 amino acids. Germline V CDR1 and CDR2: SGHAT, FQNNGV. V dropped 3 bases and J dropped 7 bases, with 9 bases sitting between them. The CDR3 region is CASSFQGVGYTF. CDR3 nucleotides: TGTGCCAGCAGCTTCCAGGGTGTTGGCTACACCTTC.

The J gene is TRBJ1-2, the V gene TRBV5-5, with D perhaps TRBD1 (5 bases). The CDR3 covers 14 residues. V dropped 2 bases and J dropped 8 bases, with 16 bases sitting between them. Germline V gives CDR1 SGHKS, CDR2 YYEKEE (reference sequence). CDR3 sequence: CASSFQGNAGGYTF. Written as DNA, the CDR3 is TGTGCCAGCAGCTTCCAGGGTAACGCTGGAGGCTACACCTTC.

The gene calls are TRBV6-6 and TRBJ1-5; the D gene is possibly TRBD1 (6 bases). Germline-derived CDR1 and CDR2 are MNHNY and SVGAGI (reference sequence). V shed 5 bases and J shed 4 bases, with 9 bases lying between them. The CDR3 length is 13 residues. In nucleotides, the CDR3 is TGTGCCAGCAGTGTTCAGGGGAATCAGCCCCAGCATTTT. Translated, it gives CASSVQGNQPQHF.

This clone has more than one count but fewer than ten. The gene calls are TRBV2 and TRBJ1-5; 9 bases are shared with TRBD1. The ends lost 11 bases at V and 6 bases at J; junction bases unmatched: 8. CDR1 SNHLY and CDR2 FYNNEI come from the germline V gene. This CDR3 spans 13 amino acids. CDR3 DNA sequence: TGTGCCGGTGGGACAGGGATGGGTCAGCCCCAGCATTTT. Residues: CAGGTGMGQPQHF.

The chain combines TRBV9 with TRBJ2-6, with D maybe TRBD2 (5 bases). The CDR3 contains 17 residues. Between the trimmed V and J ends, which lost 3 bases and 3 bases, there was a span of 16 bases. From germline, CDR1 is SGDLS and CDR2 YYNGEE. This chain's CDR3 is CASSENRPGVGANVLTF. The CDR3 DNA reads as TGTGCCAGCAGCGAGAATCGTCCCGGGGTTGGGGCCAACGTCCTGACTTTC.

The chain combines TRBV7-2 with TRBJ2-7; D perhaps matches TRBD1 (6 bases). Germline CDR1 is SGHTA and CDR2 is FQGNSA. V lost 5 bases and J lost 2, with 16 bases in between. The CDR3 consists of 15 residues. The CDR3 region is CASSNLRQETYEQYF. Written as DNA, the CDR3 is TGTGCCAGCAGCAACCTACGACAGGAAACCTACGAGCAGTACTTC.

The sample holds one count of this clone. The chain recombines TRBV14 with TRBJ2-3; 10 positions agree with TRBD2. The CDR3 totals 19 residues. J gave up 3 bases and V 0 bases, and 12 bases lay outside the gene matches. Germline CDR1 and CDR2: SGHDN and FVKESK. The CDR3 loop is CASSQEVASSGRTTDTQYF. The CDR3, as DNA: TGTGCCAGCAGCCAAGAAGTAGCGTCTAGCGGGAGAACTACAGATACGCAGTATTTT.

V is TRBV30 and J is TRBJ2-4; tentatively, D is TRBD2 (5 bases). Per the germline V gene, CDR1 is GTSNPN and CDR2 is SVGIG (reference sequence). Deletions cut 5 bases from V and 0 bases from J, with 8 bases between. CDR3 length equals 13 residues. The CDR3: CAWESGAKNIQYF. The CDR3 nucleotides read TGTGCCTGGGAGAGCGGAGCCAAAAACATTCAGTACTTC.

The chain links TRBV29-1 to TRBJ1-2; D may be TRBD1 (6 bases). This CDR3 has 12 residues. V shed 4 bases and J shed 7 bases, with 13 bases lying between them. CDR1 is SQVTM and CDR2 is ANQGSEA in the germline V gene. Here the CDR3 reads CSVVGGAGGYTF. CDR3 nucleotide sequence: TGCAGCGTTGTGGGGGGGGCCGGTGGCTACACCTTC.